This T cell receptor (beta chain) is drawn from a study of blood T cell repertoires in COVID-19. About the study: The United States, Italy and Spain provided the acute and convalescent COVID-19 samples. PBMCs, B-cell-depleted T cells, or T cells provided the cDNA or gDNA that made up the material.

With 3 bases removed from V and 5 bases from J, the gap between germline ends came to 17 bases. This CDR3 is built from 15 residues. Germline V gives CDR1 SGHRS, CDR2 YFSETQ. Original data processing: It was from reference gene primer amplification that nucleated cell counts were estimated. The data were produced by immunoSEQ multiplex PCR, yet TCRdb's version contains in-frame clones alone and is incomplete. V, J and clone size are taken as reported in that table, and D and trimming were inferred from the DNA itself. The sample contains some 450,000 clones, around 89% of which appear only once. Seattle patients were enrolled while actively infected and followed longitudinally.

The J gene is TRBJ1-2, the V gene TRBV5-1, with D possibly matching TRBD1 (5 bases). The sequencing input was peripheral blood. The origin of this receptor is a woman aged 50 to 60 with COVID-19, enrolled during active disease. The CDR3 is CASSSPLAGGYGYTF. DNA of the CDR3: TGCGCCAGCAGCTCCCCTTTAGCGGGGGGGTATGGCTACACCTTC. Using reference TRBV5-1 and TRBJ1-2 for the parts outside the CDR3, the full variable domain is KAGVTQTPRYLIKTRGQQVTLSCSPISGHRSVSWYQQTPGQGLQFLFEYFSETQRNKGNFPGRFSGRQFSNSRSEMNVSTLELGDSALYLCASSSPLAGGYGYTFGSGTRLTVV.